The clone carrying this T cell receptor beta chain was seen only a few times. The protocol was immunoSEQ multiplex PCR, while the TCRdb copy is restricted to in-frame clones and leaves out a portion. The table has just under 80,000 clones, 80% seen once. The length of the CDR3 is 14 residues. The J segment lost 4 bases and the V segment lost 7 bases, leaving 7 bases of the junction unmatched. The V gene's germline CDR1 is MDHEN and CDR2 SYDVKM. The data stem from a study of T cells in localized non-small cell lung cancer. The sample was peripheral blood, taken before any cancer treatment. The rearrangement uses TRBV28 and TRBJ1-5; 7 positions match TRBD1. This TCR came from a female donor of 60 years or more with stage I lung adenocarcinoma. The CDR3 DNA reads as TGTGCCAGCACCCAGGGACAGTTTAATCAGCCCCAGCATTTT. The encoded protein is CASTQGQFNQPQHF.